This T cell receptor beta chain was documented in a study of T cell responses to AZD1222 COVID-19 vaccine. Whole-study context: Combined were second doses at about 4 or about 12 weeks.

Profiled with immunoSEQ multiplex PCR; TCRdb holds only in-frame clones, not every one. The sample includes fewer than 150,000 clones, roughly 89% of them seen just once. The V gene's germline CDR1 is SNHLY and CDR2 FYNNEI. The CDR3 spans 12 residues. Trimming removed 6 bases at V and 11 bases at J, with 16 bases between. This sequence joins TRBV2 and TRBJ1-1, with a weak D call TRBD1 (5 bases). The sequencing here drew on peripheral blood, taken on day 0 of AZD1222 vaccination. This TCR derives from an adult in good health. The CDR3: CASSQDRAGAFF. In DNA, the CDR3 is TGTGCCAGCAGCCAAGACAGAGCTGGGGCTTTCTTT.